The TCR beta chain described here comes from a study of response to subunit inactivated influenza vaccine. Notes on the study in general: Authors suggested each seasonal influenza vaccination recruits few new T cells.

Germline V gene data show CDR1 as MGHRA and CDR2 as YSYEKL. The germline V and J ends were trimmed by 5 bases and 8 bases, with 18 bases remaining between them. This CDR3 spans 15 amino acids. TCRdb independently ran MiXCR on the RT-PCR reads; one entry per CDR3 protein. The sample carries a few hundred thousand distinct CDR3 sequences, 11% to 15% recorded once. This clonotype was found a few times. As yet, its antigen is unknown. The source is a man aged 45-60 years who received an inactivated influenza vaccine. This specimen was PBMCs from blood, taken 12 days after vaccination. The chain couples TRBV4-1 to TRBJ1-4; unclear D gene. CDR3 sequence: CASSINGRIEEKLFF. As DNA, the CDR3 is TGCGCCAGCAGCATCAACGGCAGAATCGAGGAAAAACTGTTTTTT.